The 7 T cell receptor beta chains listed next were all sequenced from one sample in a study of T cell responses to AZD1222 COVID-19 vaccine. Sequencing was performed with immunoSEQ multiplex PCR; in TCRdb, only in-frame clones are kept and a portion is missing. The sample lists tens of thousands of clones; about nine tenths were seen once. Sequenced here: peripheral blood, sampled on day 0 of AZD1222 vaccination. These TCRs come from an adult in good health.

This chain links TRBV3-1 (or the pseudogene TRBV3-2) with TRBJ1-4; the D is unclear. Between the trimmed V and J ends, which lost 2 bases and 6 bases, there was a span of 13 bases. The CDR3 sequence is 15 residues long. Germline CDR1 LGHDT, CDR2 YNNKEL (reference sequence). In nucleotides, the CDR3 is TGTGCCAGCAGCCAATTTTTGGGGATCGATGAAAAACTGTTTTTT. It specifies CASSQFLGIDEKLFF.

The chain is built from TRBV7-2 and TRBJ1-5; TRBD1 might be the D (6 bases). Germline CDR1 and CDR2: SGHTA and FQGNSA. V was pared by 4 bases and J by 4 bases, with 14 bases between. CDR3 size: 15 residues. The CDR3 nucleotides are TGTGCCAGCAGCTCCCAAACAGGGTGGAATCAGCCCCAGCATTTT. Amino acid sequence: CASSSQTGWNQPQHF.

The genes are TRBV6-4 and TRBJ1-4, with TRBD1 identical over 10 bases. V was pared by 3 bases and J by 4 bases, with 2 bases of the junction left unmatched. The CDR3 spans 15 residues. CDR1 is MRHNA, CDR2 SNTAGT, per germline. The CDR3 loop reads CASSEGQGDNEKLFF. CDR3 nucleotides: TGTGCCAGCAGTGAAGGACAGGGGGATAATGAAAAACTGTTTTTT.

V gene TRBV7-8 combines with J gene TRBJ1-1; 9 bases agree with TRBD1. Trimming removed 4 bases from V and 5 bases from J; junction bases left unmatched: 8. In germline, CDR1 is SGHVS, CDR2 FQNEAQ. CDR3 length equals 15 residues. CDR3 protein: CASSSQGQGGTEAFF. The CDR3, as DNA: TGTGCCAGCAGCTCACAGGGACAGGGAGGGACTGAAGCTTTCTTT.

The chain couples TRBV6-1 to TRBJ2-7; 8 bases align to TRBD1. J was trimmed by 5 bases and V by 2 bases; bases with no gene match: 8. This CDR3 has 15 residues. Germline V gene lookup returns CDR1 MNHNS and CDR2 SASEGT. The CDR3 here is CASSESAGGADEQYF. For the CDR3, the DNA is TGTGCCAGCAGTGAATCGGCAGGGGGCGCGGACGAGCAGTACTTC.

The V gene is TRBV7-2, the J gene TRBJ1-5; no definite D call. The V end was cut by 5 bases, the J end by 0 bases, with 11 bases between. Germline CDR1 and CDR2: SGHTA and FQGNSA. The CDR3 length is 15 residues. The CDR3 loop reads CASSPQKYSNQPQHF. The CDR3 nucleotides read TGTGCCAGCAGCCCCCAGAAGTATAGCAATCAGCCCCAGCATTTT.

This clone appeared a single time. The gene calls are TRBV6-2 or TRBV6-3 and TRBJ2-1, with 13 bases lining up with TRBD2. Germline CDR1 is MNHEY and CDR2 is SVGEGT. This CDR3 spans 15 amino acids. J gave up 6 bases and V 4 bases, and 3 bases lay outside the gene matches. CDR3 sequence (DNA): TGTGCCAGCAGTTCCGGGACTAGCGGGGCCAATGAGCAGTTCTTC. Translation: CASSSGTSGANEQFF.